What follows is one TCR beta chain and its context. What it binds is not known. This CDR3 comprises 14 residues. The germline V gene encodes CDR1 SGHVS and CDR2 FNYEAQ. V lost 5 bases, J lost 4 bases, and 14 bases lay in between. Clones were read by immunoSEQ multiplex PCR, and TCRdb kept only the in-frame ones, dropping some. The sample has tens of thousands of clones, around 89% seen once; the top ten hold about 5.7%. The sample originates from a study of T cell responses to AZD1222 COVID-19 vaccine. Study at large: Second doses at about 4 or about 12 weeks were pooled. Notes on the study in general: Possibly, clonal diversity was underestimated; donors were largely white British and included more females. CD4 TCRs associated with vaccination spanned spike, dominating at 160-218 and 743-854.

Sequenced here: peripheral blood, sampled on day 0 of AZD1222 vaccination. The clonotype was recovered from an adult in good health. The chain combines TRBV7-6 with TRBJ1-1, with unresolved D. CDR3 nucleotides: TGTGCCAGCAGCCTGACTAGCCCCTTCACTGAAGCTTTCTTT. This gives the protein CASSLTSPFTEAFF.